What follows is one TCR beta chain and its context. The specificity of this receptor is unknown. No base-level quality is on record; no much larger clone is a single base apart. The CDR3 goes from the cysteine to the phenylalanine over 15 residues. The entry retains the CDR3 DNA only, 45 bases that are in frame from base 1. The germline V gene gives CDR1 as MDHEN and CDR2 as SYDVKM. The germline ends are 11 bases apart after V is trimmed by 2 bases and J by 3 bases. The data originate from a study of T-cell reconstitution after alpha-beta-depleted transplantation in children (dated by TCRdb to the mid-2010s). Turning to the overall study: The study quantitatively tracked T-cell immune reconstitution after TCRalphabeta/CD19-depleted allogeneic hematopoietic cell transplantation in children using TCR repertoire profiling.

The library was obtained by PCR. TCRdb names Illumina HiSeq 2500 as the instrument used. To normalize quantification of the TCRbeta repertoire, the TCR libraries were built with molecular barcoding that relied on unique molecular identifiers. TCRdb reworked the public reads: Q25 trimming with fastp, MiXCR clone assembly, productive beta chains retained. All rows with the same CDR3 protein become a single entry with the most common DNA and genes. The sample contains 500,000 to 650,000 distinct CDR3 sequences, approximately 12% of them found a single time. The ten top clones hold about 2% of the sample. What the authors observed across the whole study: The frequencies of hyperexpanded clones fell over the following months, and after one year, T-cell counts and TCRbeta diversity were mostly attributed to newly produced T cells. About two months after transplant, the apparently early recovery of alphabetaT-cell counts reportedly depended on just several hundred clones that had expanded rapidly and came from non-depleted graft cells. In some patients, high TCRbeta diversity at day 60 was attributed to recipient T cells and intrathymic progenitors that had survived conditioning.

The sample's treatment or condition, from its label and the paper: allogeneic hematopoietic cell transplantation with graft depleted of TCRalphabeta T cells and CD19 B cells. Transplant recipients were children who received TCRalphabeta/CD19-depleted allogeneic hematopoietic cell grafts. The specimen was PBMCs, mostly from graft donor cells, collected 360 days after TCRalphabeta/CD19-depleted stem cell transplant. This sequence originates from a male patient under 18 who had a stem cell transplant for acute myeloid leukemia, so the T cells may come from the graft donor. Recombination linked TRBV28 to TRBJ2-1; TRBD1 is a weak D gene call, 6 bases matching. The encoded CDR3 is CASSLQARGYNEQFF. In nucleotide form, the sequence is TGTGCCAGCAGTTTACAAGCCAGGGGCTACAATGAGCAGTTCTTC.